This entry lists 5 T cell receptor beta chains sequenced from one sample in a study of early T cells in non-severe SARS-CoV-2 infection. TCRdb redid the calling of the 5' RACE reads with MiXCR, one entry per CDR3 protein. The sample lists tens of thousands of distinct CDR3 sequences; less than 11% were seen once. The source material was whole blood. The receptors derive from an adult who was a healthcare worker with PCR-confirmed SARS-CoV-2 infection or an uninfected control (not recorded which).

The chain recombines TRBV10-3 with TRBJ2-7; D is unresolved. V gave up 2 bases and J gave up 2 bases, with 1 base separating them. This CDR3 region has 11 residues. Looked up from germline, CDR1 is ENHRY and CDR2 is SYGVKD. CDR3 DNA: TGTGCCATCAGTGAGGCCTACGAGCAGTACTTC. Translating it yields CAISEAYEQYF.

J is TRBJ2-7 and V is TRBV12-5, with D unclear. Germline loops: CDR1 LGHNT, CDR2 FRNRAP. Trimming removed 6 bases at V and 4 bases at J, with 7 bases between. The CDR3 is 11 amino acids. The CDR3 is CASGGDYEQYF. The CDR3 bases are TGTGCTAGTGGAGGAGATTACGAGCAGTACTTC.

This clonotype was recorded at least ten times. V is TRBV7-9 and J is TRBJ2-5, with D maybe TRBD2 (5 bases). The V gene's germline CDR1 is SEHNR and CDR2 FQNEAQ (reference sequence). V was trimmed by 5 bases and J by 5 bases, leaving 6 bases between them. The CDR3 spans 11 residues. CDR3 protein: CASSRGETQYF. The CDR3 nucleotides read TGTGCCAGCAGCCGAGGGGAGACCCAGTACTTC.

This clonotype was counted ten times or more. The CDR3 DNA reads TGTGCCAGCAGCTTAGCGTCTCAGCGCCGCGGTCAGCCCCAGCATTTT. Protein product: CASSLASQRRGQPQHF. The chain uses TRBV7-2 and TRBJ1-5, with D uncertain. V lost 0 bases, J lost 6 bases, and 15 bases lay in between. Germline loops: CDR1 SGHTA, CDR2 FQGNSA. This CDR3 spans 16 amino acids. Using reference TRBV7-2 and TRBJ1-5 for the parts outside the CDR3, the full variable domain is GAGVSQSPSNKVTEKGKDVELRCDPISGHTALYWYRQSLGQGLEFLIYFQGNSAPDKSGLPSDRFSAERTGGSVSTLTIQRTQQEDSAVYLCASSLASQRRGQPQHFGDGTRLSIL.

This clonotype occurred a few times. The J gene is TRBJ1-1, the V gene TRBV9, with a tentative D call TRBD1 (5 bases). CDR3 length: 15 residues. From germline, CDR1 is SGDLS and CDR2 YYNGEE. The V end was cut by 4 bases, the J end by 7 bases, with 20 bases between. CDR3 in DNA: TGTGCCAGCAGCTCTAGCGGGGCGGCGCCCGGTGAAGCTTTCTTT. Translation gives CASSSSGAAPGEAFF.